Presented here are 30 T cell receptor beta chains from one specimen sequenced in a study of T cell repertoires in cytomegalovirus infection. TCRdb redid the calling of the reads with MiXCR, one entry per CDR3 protein. Of some 100,000 distinct CDR3 sequences listed, 20% to 30% are singletons. The source material was CD8+ T cells from PBMCs. These receptors came from a human donor in good health (CMV status not recorded). Some clones in this sample may be carry-over from other donors' samples.

This clonotype was counted between two and nine times. The chain uses TRBV20-1 and TRBJ1-1; D call uncertain. The CDR3 covers 16 residues. CDR1 and CDR2 (germline): DFQATT, SNEGSKA (reference sequence). Deletions cut 1 base from V and 2 bases from J, with 17 bases between. The CDR3 DNA follows: TGCAGTGCTAGAGTACGGGTAAAGGCCGGCAACACTGAAGCTTTCTTT. Protein product: CSARVRVKAGNTEAFF.

The gene calls are TRBV9 and TRBJ1-1; 7 bases line up with TRBD1. Trimming removed 7 bases from V and 5 bases from J; junction bases left unmatched: 11. The CDR3 runs to 14 residues. CDR1 is SGDLS, CDR2 YYNGEE, per germline. CDR3 region: CASAGKGAGTEAFF. The CDR3 DNA follows: TGTGCCAGCGCGGGGAAGGGGGCAGGTACTGAAGCTTTCTTT.

The table lists this clonotype with a few counts. V gene TRBV12-3 or TRBV12-4 combines with J gene TRBJ2-1, with 10 positions matching TRBD1. CDR3 size: 12 residues. V lost 8 bases to trimming and J lost 6 bases; unmatched junction nucleotides: 1. The CDR3 DNA follows: TGTGCCAGCGGGGACAGGGGCAATGAGCAGTTCTTC. This encodes CASGDRGNEQFF.

The chain links TRBV6-6 to TRBJ2-3; D is uncertain. Trimming cost V 5 bases and J 4 bases, with 7 bases left between them. This CDR3 is 12 amino acids long. Looked up from germline, CDR1 is MNHNY and CDR2 is SVGAGI (reference sequence). The CDR3 loop is CASSGLSDTQYF. DNA for the CDR3: TGTGCCAGCAGTGGCCTGTCAGATACGCAGTATTTT.

The V gene is TRBV6-6, the J gene TRBJ2-7, with TRBD1 identical over 8 bases. J was trimmed by 3 bases and V by 0 bases; bases with no gene match: 4. The CDR3 contains 15 residues. Germline CDR1 reads MNHNY; CDR2 reads SVGAGI (reference sequence). CDR3 sequence reads: CASSYSQGAVYEQYF. CDR3 coding DNA: TGTGCCAGCAGTTACTCCCAGGGGGCGGTCTACGAGCAGTACTTC.

The chain has TRBV11-2 and TRBJ1-1, with 12 bases identical to TRBD1. Losses at the gene ends were 5 bases for V and 1 base for J; bases not matched to a gene: 8. CDR1 is SGHAT, CDR2 FQNNGV, per germline. This CDR3 contains 17 residues. CDR3 sequence reads: CASSPGTGGFRNTEAFF. The CDR3 DNA reads TGTGCCAGCAGCCCCGGGACAGGGGGCTTCAGGAACACTGAAGCTTTCTTT.

This clonotype has more than one count but fewer than ten. This sequence joins TRBV11-2 and TRBJ2-3, with TRBD2 identical over 10 bases. The CDR3 has 17 amino acids. The V gene's germline CDR1 is SGHAT and CDR2 FQNNGV. The V and J ends lost 4 bases and 1 base, in that order; junction bases with no gene match: 8. CDR3: CASSSLDGTSGTDTQYF. The CDR3 DNA reads TGTGCCAGCAGCTCACTTGACGGGACTAGCGGCACAGATACGCAGTATTTT.

The V gene is TRBV11-3, the J gene TRBJ2-7; 7 nucleotides align to TRBD1. There are 14 residues in the CDR3. From germline, CDR1 is SGHNT and CDR2 YENEEA. Trimming cost V 5 bases and J 3 bases; bases outside gene matches: 7. The DNA for the CDR3 is TGTGCCAGCAGCCACCGGGACAGAGACTACGAGCAGTACTTC. This encodes CASSHRDRDYEQYF.

This clonotype has just a few counts. The chain employs TRBV7-9 and TRBJ1-1; no clear D. The CDR3 totals 15 residues. V lost 4 bases to trimming and J lost 1 base, with 13 bases between them. The germline gives CDR1 SEHNR, CDR2 FQNEAQ (reference sequence). CDR3 DNA: TGTGCCAGCAGCTCCCAATTTCGACGGAACACTGAAGCTTTCTTT. Its translation is CASSSQFRRNTEAFF.

V gene TRBV20-1 combines with J gene TRBJ2-5, with 8 bases identical to TRBD2. The ends lost 0 bases at V and 5 bases at J; junction bases unmatched: 8. Looked up from germline, CDR1 is DFQATT and CDR2 is SNEGSKA (reference sequence). This CDR3 comprises 15 residues. CDR3 region: CSARDVSGGFETQYF. DNA of the CDR3: TGCAGTGCTAGAGATGTAAGCGGGGGCTTTGAGACCCAGTACTTC.

The rearrangement links TRBV12-3 or TRBV12-4 to TRBJ1-4; TRBD1 is a possible D gene (6 bases). Trimming pared 5 bases from V and 0 bases from J, leaving 16 bases between. The CDR3 consists of 17 residues. In nucleotides, the CDR3 is TGTGCCAGCAGTCCCGGACAGCCAAGCGCAACTAATGAAAAACTGTTTTTT. Its translation: CASSPGQPSATNEKLFF.

The rearrangement uses TRBV28 and TRBJ2-7; 8 bases agree with TRBD1. With 0 bases clipped from V and 0 bases from J, the junction kept 4 bases outside the gene matches. CDR3 length: 16 amino acids. The germline CDR1 and CDR2 sequences are MDHEN and SYDVKM. As DNA, the CDR3 is TGTGCCAGCAGTTTATGGGACAGGGAAGACTCCTACGAGCAGTACTTC. Translation: CASSLWDREDSYEQYF.

This sequence joins TRBV6-2 or TRBV6-3 and TRBJ2-7, with a possible D match to TRBD2 (6 bases). The CDR3 has 14 residues. Germline V CDR1 and CDR2: MNHEY, SVGEGT. V lost 2 bases, J lost 3 bases, and 11 bases lay in between. The CDR3 region has the DNA TGTGCCAGCAGTTACGGCGCGGGAAACTACGAGCAGTACTTC. It encodes CASSYGAGNYEQYF.

V is TRBV5-8 and J is TRBJ2-7, with 10 bases identical to TRBD1. This CDR3 is built from 15 residues. J was trimmed by 5 bases and V by 3 bases; bases with no gene match: 8. In germline, CDR1 is SGHTS, CDR2 YDEGEE. The CDR3 loop reads CASSWMGQGMNEQYF. CDR3 coding DNA: TGTGCCAGCAGCTGGATGGGACAGGGGATGAACGAGCAGTACTTC.

The chain uses TRBV10-3 and TRBJ1-2; TRBD1 might be the D (5 bases). The V gene's germline CDR1 is ENHRY and CDR2 SYGVKD. CDR3 length equals 16 residues. With 0 bases removed from V and 0 bases from J, the gap between germline ends came to 11 bases. The DNA of the CDR3 is TGTGCCATCAGTGAGTCTACAGGCGGAACTAACTATGGCTACACCTTC. Translating it yields CAISESTGGTNYGYTF.

The gene calls are TRBV4-3 and TRBJ2-7; 13 nucleotides match TRBD2. The CDR3 totals 13 residues. V shed 3 bases, J shed 9 bases, and the junction held 2 bases outside the gene matches. Germline loops: CDR1 LGHNA, CDR2 YSLEER. CDR3 sequence: CASSQGLAGLQYF. CDR3 coding DNA: TGCGCCAGCAGCCAGGGACTAGCGGGATTGCAGTACTTC.

The table lists this clonotype with a few counts. The chain is built from TRBV13 and TRBJ1-1, with D unclear. The CDR3 is made up of 17 amino acids. Germline V CDR1 and CDR2: PRHDT, FYEKMQ (reference sequence). The V end lost 4 bases, the J end lost 0 bases, and 18 bases lay between the germline ends. Here the CDR3 DNA reads TGTGCCAGCAGCTCAGCCACCCGGTTAGGGATGAACACTGAAGCTTTCTTT. It codes for CASSSATRLGMNTEAFF.

This clonotype occurred a few times. The genes are TRBV11-2 and TRBJ2-2; D not resolved. This CDR3 is 14 amino acids long. V lost 3 bases, J lost 5 bases, and 10 bases lay in between. In germline, CDR1 is SGHAT, CDR2 FQNNGV. The CDR3 DNA is TGTGCCAGCAGCTTCCGAGTGGATACCGGGGAGCTGTTTTTT. Its translation is CASSFRVDTGELFF.

This clonotype was observed a handful of times. The CDR3 DNA reads TGTGCCAGCAGTTACCTGGCGGGAGATGGCACAGATACGCAGTATTTT. Amino acid sequence: CASSYLAGDGTDTQYF. The chain recombines TRBV2 with TRBJ2-3; 7 positions match TRBD2. CDR1 and CDR2 from the germline V gene are SNHLY and FYNNEI. Trimming removed 5 bases from V and 1 base from J; junction bases left unmatched: 9. The CDR3 loop spans 16 amino acids.

The chain links TRBV14 to TRBJ2-5; D is unclear. Trimming shortened V by 1 base and J by 4 bases, and 7 bases separated the two germline ends. The CDR3 totals 13 residues. Germline assignment: CDR1 SGHDN and CDR2 FVKESK. The CDR3 loop reads CASSQAGIETQYF. CDR3 in DNA: TGTGCCAGCAGCCAAGCCGGCATAGAGACCCAGTACTTC.

A few counts support this clonotype. The genes are TRBV15 and TRBJ1-5; TRBD1 might be the D (5 bases). V was clipped by 1 base and J by 3 bases, with 13 bases between them. The CDR3 sequence is 16 residues long. Per germline, CDR1 LNHNV and CDR2 YYDKDF (reference sequence). The CDR3, as DNA: TGTGCCACCAGCAGAGGGGGGTGGGGGTCCAATCAGCCCCAGCATTTT. This gives the protein CATSRGGWGSNQPQHF.

This clonotype was counted between two and nine times. CDR3 amino acids: CASSPLAGIAYEQYF. CDR3 coding DNA: TGTGCCAGCAGCCCACTAGCGGGAATCGCATACGAGCAGTACTTC. The chain joins TRBV27 to TRBJ2-7, with 10 bases identical to TRBD2. Unmatched junction bases numbered 9, after V lost 6 bases and J lost 4 bases. In germline, CDR1 is MNHEY, CDR2 SMNVEV (reference sequence). The CDR3 spans 15 residues.

This clonotype has a count of ten or more. The rearrangement joins TRBV12-3 or TRBV12-4 to TRBJ2-7; D not resolved. V dropped 3 bases and J dropped 3 bases, with 12 bases sitting between them. This CDR3 has 14 residues. The CDR3 nucleotides are TGTGCCAGCAGTTTTGGGTCGAGCAGCTACGAGCAGTACTTC. Its translation: CASSFGSSSYEQYF.

The CDR3 protein is CASSLGAGREEFF. The CDR3 bases are TGTGCCAGCAGTTTAGGCGCCGGAAGGGAGGAGTTCTTC. This chain uses TRBV27 with TRBJ2-1; a weak D match, TRBD2 (6 bases). V lost 2 bases to trimming and J lost 14 bases, with 16 bases between them. The CDR3 loop spans 13 amino acids. Germline CDR1 MNHEY, CDR2 SMNVEV (reference sequence).

This clonotype occurred many times. The rearrangement joins TRBV7-8 to TRBJ2-3; TRBD2 matches at 15 bases. V gave up 5 bases and J gave up 1 base; unmatched junction bases: 10. Germline CDR1 reads SGHVS; CDR2 reads FQNEAQ. This CDR3 is built from 19 residues. As DNA, the CDR3 is TGTGCCAGCAGCATAAGAGGACTAGCGGGGGGGCAAGGCACAGATACGCAGTATTTT. Its protein is CASSIRGLAGGQGTDTQYF.

This clonotype was counted many times. The chain carries TRBV12-3 or TRBV12-4 and TRBJ2-7; 8 positions agree with TRBD2. Unmatched junction bases numbered 7, after V lost 3 bases and J lost 6 bases. This CDR3 has 14 residues. This CDR3 reads CASSFGGRSGEQYF. CDR3 DNA sequence: TGTGCCAGCAGTTTCGGCGGGAGGAGTGGCGAGCAGTACTTC.

Ten or more counts support this clonotype. The J gene is TRBJ2-3, the V gene TRBV7-2; 9 bases line up with TRBD2. The germline CDR1 and CDR2 sequences are SGHTA and FQGNSA. This CDR3 contains 18 residues. J gave up 2 bases and V 5 bases, and 14 bases lay outside the gene matches. CDR3 nucleotides: TGTGCCAGCAGCCCCTCAGTCGCCGGGACTAGCCCCACAGATACGCAGTATTTT. Translated: CASSPSVAGTSPTDTQYF.

The chain uses TRBV6-2 or TRBV6-3 and TRBJ1-1; 7 nucleotides align to TRBD1. Germline V gene sequence: CDR1 MNHEY, CDR2 SVGEGT. The CDR3 length is 14 residues. V was clipped by 6 bases and J by 1 base; unmatched bases: 5. This CDR3 is CASRQNRGNTEAFF. CDR3 DNA sequence: TGTGCCAGCAGACAAAACAGGGGGAACACTGAAGCTTTCTTT.

The gene calls are TRBV28 and TRBJ2-7, with D hard to call. This CDR3 is built from 11 residues. Germline V gene data show CDR1 as MDHEN and CDR2 as SYDVKM. V was clipped by 5 bases and J by 0 bases, with 2 bases between them. CDR3 sequence reads: CASSISYEQYF. In nucleotides, the CDR3 is TGTGCCAGCAGTATCTCCTACGAGCAGTACTTC.

Of note for this clonotype: A single base separates this from a much larger clone, so it may be a read error. The chain carries TRBV7-8 and TRBJ2-5; no definite D call. V shed 5 bases and J shed 2 bases, with 9 bases lying between them. The CDR3 runs to 13 residues. Germline V lookup: CDR1 SGHVS, CDR2 FQNEAQ. CDR3 nucleotide sequence: TGTGCCAGCAGCCCGACCGATCAAGAGACCCAGTACTTC. Its protein product is CASSPTDQETQYF.